A single sample gave rise to the 31 T cell receptor beta chains below, sequenced in a study of blood T cell repertoires in COVID-19. Here immunoSEQ multiplex PCR was the method, and the copy in TCRdb shows in-frame clones only, minus some. The sample holds just over 60,000 clones, roughly 80% seen once. Input material: peripheral blood. The receptors here all came from a man between 60 and 70 years old with acute or convalescent COVID-19.

The V and J genes are TRBV2 and TRBJ2-1; 10 bases are shared with TRBD2. V lost 2 bases, J lost 4 bases, and 8 bases stayed unmatched. The CDR3 loop spans 17 amino acids. The germline CDR1 and CDR2 sequences are SNHLY and FYNNEI. Written as DNA, the CDR3 is TGTGCCAGCAGTGAATGGGCTAGCGGGAGATCATACAATGAGCAGTTCTTC. Translating it yields CASSEWASGRSYNEQFF.

The chain recombines TRBV5-1 with TRBJ2-3, with 16 bases fitting TRBD2. The CDR3 consists of 16 residues. CDR1 and CDR2 from the germline V gene are SGHRS and YFSETQ. The V segment lost 4 bases and the J segment 6 bases; nucleotides outside the gene matches: 5. This chain's CDR3 is CASSPGTSGRADTQYF. The CDR3 DNA reads as TGCGCCAGCAGCCCGGGGACTAGCGGGAGGGCGGATACGCAGTATTTT.

The chain has TRBV6-4 and TRBJ2-7, with TRBD1 matching 8 bases. V shed 5 bases, J shed 4 bases, and the junction held 10 bases outside the gene matches. Per the germline V gene, CDR1 is MRHNA and CDR2 is SNTAGT. This CDR3 comprises 15 residues. As DNA, the CDR3 is TGTGCCAGCAGTCCCCCTCCCCAGGGGGCGTACGAGCAGTACTTC. This sequence encodes CASSPPPQGAYEQYF.

Of note for this clone: This CDR3 is also generated by other DNA sequences in the sample. In DNA form, the CDR3 reads TGTGCCAGTAGTAGGGACAGGGTGAACACTGAAGCTTTCTTT. Residues: CASSRDRVNTEAFF. V gene TRBV19 combines with J gene TRBJ1-1, with 9 positions matching TRBD1. CDR1 and CDR2 (germline): LNHDA, SQIVND (reference sequence). This CDR3 region has 14 residues. The junction had 0 bases not matched to a gene; V was cut back by 4 bases and J by 0 bases.

The CDR3 DNA follows: TGTGCCAGCGGACTACAGGGGGGCTTTGGGCCCCAGCATTTT. Protein sequence: CASGLQGGFGPQHF. The J gene is TRBJ1-5, the V gene TRBV11-2; 8 bases align to TRBD1. The ends lost 8 bases at V and 9 bases at J; junction bases unmatched: 12. This CDR3 contains 14 residues. Germline assignment: CDR1 SGHAT and CDR2 FQNNGV. The full variable domain, its missing parts supplied by reference TRBV11-2 and TRBJ1-5, is EAGVAQSPRYKIIEKRQSVAFWCNPISGHATLYWYQQILGQGPKLLIQFQNNGVVDDSQLPKDRFSAERLKGVDSTLKIQPAKLEDSAVYLCASGLQGGFGPQHFGDGTRLSIL.

This clone was detected a few times. This chain uses TRBV28 with TRBJ1-2; 9 nucleotides line up with TRBD1. The CDR3 contains 16 residues. V was clipped by 4 bases and J by 1 base; unmatched bases: 7. CDR1 is MDHEN, CDR2 SYDVKM, per germline. The CDR3: CASSSPSDRGNYGYTF. The CDR3 DNA reads TGTGCCAGCAGTTCCCCCTCGGACAGGGGTAACTATGGCTACACCTTC.

This clone occurred many times. The V gene is TRBV5-1, the J gene TRBJ2-2, with 9 bases fitting TRBD2. Germline V gene data show CDR1 as SGHRS and CDR2 as YFSETQ. The CDR3 totals 17 residues. V shed 0 bases and J 0 bases; nucleotides not matched to a gene: 3. CDR3 in amino acids: CASSLDVAGANTGELFF. The CDR3 coding sequence is TGCGCCAGCAGCTTGGATGTAGCGGGAGCGAACACCGGGGAGCTGTTTTTT.

By share of the sample, this clone is medium-sized. The rearrangement joins TRBV15 to TRBJ2-5; D ambiguous. Germline-derived CDR1 and CDR2 are LNHNV and YYDKDF (reference sequence). This CDR3 spans 13 amino acids. Trimming took 3 bases from V and 4 from J, leaving 9 bases between them. In DNA, the CDR3 is TGTGCCACCAGCAGCCAGGCAGGAGAGACCCAGTACTTC. Translation: CATSSQAGETQYF.

The chain recombines TRBV10-3 with TRBJ1-2; D uncertain. In germline, CDR1 is ENHRY, CDR2 SYGVKD. Trimming took off 7 bases at V and 1 base at J, with 19 bases between the two ends. This CDR3 has 16 residues. The CDR3 DNA is TGTGCCATCATCCCGCCCGGGATGGGAGATAACTATGGCTACACCTTC. This sequence encodes CAIIPPGMGDNYGYTF.

The rearrangement links TRBV9 to TRBJ2-1, with a possible D match to TRBD2 (5 bases). The CDR3 is made up of 16 amino acids. Looked up from germline, CDR1 is SGDLS and CDR2 is YYNGEE. Deletions cut 2 bases from V and 0 bases from J, with 12 bases between. CDR3 DNA sequence: TGTGCCAGCAGCGTGGGCGGGCAGAGCTCCTACAATGAGCAGTTCTTC. This translates into CASSVGGQSSYNEQFF.

This rearrangement joins TRBV6-5 to TRBJ2-7, with 9 bases matching TRBD2. Trimming took 8 bases from V and 4 from J; bases not matched to a gene: 12. The V gene's germline CDR1 is MNHEY and CDR2 SVGAGI. CDR3 length: 15 amino acids. The DNA for the CDR3 is TGTGCCAGCGGGAGTTCTGGCGGGAGGGCATACGAGCAGTACTTC. It yields the protein CASGSSGGRAYEQYF.

The chain joins TRBV2 to TRBJ1-2; D is perhaps TRBD1 (5 bases). Trimming stripped 4 bases from V and 3 bases from J, with 12 bases between. Germline CDR1 and CDR2: SNHLY and FYNNEI. The CDR3 runs 14 residues. CDR3 sequence (DNA): TGTGCCAGCAGTGGGGGGGGATCCCACTATGGCTACACCTTC. Protein: CASSGGGSHYGYTF.

This clone was observed a handful of times. The chain carries TRBV7-9 and TRBJ2-5; D is unresolved. The CDR3 covers 12 residues. Between the trimmed V and J ends, which lost 5 bases and 4 bases, there was a span of 8 bases. Per the germline V gene, CDR1 is SEHNR and CDR2 is FQNEAQ (reference sequence). CDR3 nucleotide sequence: TGTGCCAGCAGCCTATACCCAGAGACCCAGTACTTC. This encodes CASSLYPETQYF.

The chain carries TRBV18 and TRBJ2-3, with D possibly TRBD1 on 6 matching bases. The CDR3 contains 17 residues. The germline CDR1 and CDR2 sequences are KGHSH and LQKENI. The V end was cut by 8 bases, the J end by 1 base, with 22 bases between. The CDR3 nucleotides are TGTGCCAGCGCCCCCCCCAGGGGAGCTGGTGGCACAGATACGCAGTATTTT. It is translated as CASAPPRGAGGTDTQYF.

The chain recombines TRBV7-2 with TRBJ2-1; D possibly corresponds to TRBD1 (5 bases). This CDR3 region has 14 residues. V gave up 5 bases and J gave up 4 bases, with 12 bases separating them. Per germline, CDR1 SGHTA and CDR2 FQGNSA. The CDR3 bases are TGTGCCAGCAGCGCCCCAAACAGGTACAATGAGCAGTTCTTC. Encoded protein: CASSAPNRYNEQFF.

This clone was picked up a small number of times. The V gene is TRBV3-1 (or the pseudogene TRBV3-2), the J gene TRBJ1-2; D gene uncertain. V was cut by 0 bases and J by 5 bases, with 4 bases left in between. CDR1 is LGHDT and CDR2 is YNNKEL in the germline V gene (reference sequence). The CDR3 loop spans 12 amino acids. The CDR3 sequence: CASSQDQYGYTF. The CDR3 region has the DNA TGTGCCAGCAGCCAAGATCAGTATGGCTACACCTTC.

The gene calls are TRBV10-3 and TRBJ1-1; TRBD1 might be the D (6 bases). V lost 11 bases, J lost 5 bases, and 18 bases lay in between. This CDR3 has 13 residues. The V gene's germline CDR1 is ENHRY and CDR2 SYGVKD. CDR3 sequence: CAHTGEQGTEAFF. CDR3 bases: TGTGCCCATACTGGGGAGCAGGGGACTGAAGCTTTCTTT.

This chain uses TRBV21-1 with TRBJ1-5; the D segment call TRBD1 is taken from the table without a DNA check. TRBV21-1 is deemed a pseudogene. The CDR3 covers 15 residues. The CDR3 spells CASLGTGDSNQPQHF. CDR3 bases: TGTGCCAGCCTCGGGACAGGGGATAGCAATCAGCCCCAGCATTTT.

J is TRBJ1-5 and V is TRBV4-1; 9 bases map to TRBD1. Trimming removed 4 bases from V and 6 bases from J; junction bases left unmatched: 7. This CDR3 region has 15 residues. CDR1 is MGHRA and CDR2 is YSYEKL in the germline V gene. In nucleotides, the CDR3 is TGCGCCAGCAGCCCGACATGGACAGGGGCTCAGCCCCAGCATTTT. It specifies CASSPTWTGAQPQHF.

This chain links TRBV24-1 with TRBJ2-3; D unresolved. Germline V gene lookup returns CDR1 KGHDR and CDR2 SFDVKD. The germline V and J ends were trimmed by 4 bases and 2 bases, with 9 bases remaining between them. CDR3 size: 14 residues. The CDR3 reads CATSDPTYTDTQYF. CDR3 coding DNA: TGTGCCACCAGTGACCCGACATACACAGATACGCAGTATTTT.

The V gene is TRBV11-1, the J gene TRBJ2-7; TRBD1 is a possible D gene (5 bases). The CDR3 is made up of 14 amino acids. Germline values: CDR1 SGHAT, CDR2 FQDESV (reference sequence). Deletions cut 0 bases from V and 3 bases from J, with 9 bases between. Here the CDR3 DNA reads TGTGCCAGCAGCTTAGCGCAGGGTGTCTACGAGCAGTACTTC. It translates to CASSLAQGVYEQYF.

The CDR3 is CASRLAGGSYEQYF. The DNA for the CDR3 is TGTGCCAGCAGGCTAGCGGGAGGGAGCTACGAGCAGTACTTC. The V and J genes are TRBV27 and TRBJ2-7; 12 bases are a match to TRBD2. The ends lost 6 bases at V and 3 bases at J; junction bases unmatched: 3. This CDR3 is built from 14 residues. Germline lookup yields CDR1 MNHEY and CDR2 SMNVEV (reference sequence).

The gene calls are TRBV7-2 and TRBJ1-1; 8 bases map to TRBD1. The CDR3 runs to 12 residues. J gave up 11 bases and V 2 bases, and 4 bases lay outside the gene matches. The germline CDR1 and CDR2 sequences are SGHTA and FQGNSA. This chain's CDR3 is CASSLRQGAAFF. CDR3 DNA: TGTGCCAGCAGCTTAAGGCAGGGGGCGGCTTTCTTT.

The chain combines TRBV30 with TRBJ1-4; 7 positions match TRBD1. The CDR3 is made up of 15 amino acids. Germline-derived CDR1 and CDR2 are GTSNPN and SVGIG (reference sequence). The trim removed 1 base at V and 5 bases at J, leaving 7 bases unmatched. CDR3 loop: CAWSGGQLTNEKLFF. The CDR3, as DNA: TGTGCCTGGAGTGGGGGACAGCTAACAAATGAAAAACTGTTTTTT. The whole variable domain, filled in from reference TRBV30 and TRBJ1-4, reads SQTIHQWPATLVQPVGSPLSLECTVEGTSNPNLYWYRQAAGRGLQLLFYSVGIGQISSEVPQNLSASRPQDRQFILSSKKLLLSDSGFYLCAWSGGQLTNEKLFFGSGTQLSVL.

The V and J genes are TRBV10-3 and TRBJ1-2, with 9 bases that match TRBD1. V shed 2 bases, J shed 7 bases, and the junction held 5 bases outside the gene matches. Germline V CDR1 and CDR2: ENHRY, SYGVKD. The CDR3 is 14 amino acids. CDR3 region: CAISEQGQGFGYTF. The DNA for the CDR3 is TGTGCCATCAGTGAGCAGGGACAGGGATTTGGCTACACCTTC.

This sequence joins TRBV5-4 and TRBJ2-7; TRBD1 matches at 12 bases. This CDR3 has 15 residues. V trimming: 4 bases; J trimming: 3 bases; junction bases outside the gene matches: 5. Germline CDR1 SGHNT, CDR2 YYREEE (reference sequence). The CDR3 sequence: CASSTGTGGVYEQYF. The CDR3 DNA is TGTGCCAGCAGCACCGGGACAGGGGGCGTCTACGAGCAGTACTTC.

This clone turned up a few times. The genes are TRBV7-2 and TRBJ2-3, with 12 nucleotides matching TRBD2. V was pared by 3 bases and J by 4 bases, with 8 bases of the junction left unmatched. In germline, CDR1 is SGHTA, CDR2 FQGNSA. CDR3 length: 17 residues. In DNA, the CDR3 is TGTGCCAGCAGCTTCCATTTACTAGCGGGAGGAGCAGATACGCAGTATTTT. It codes for CASSFHLLAGGADTQYF. Supplemented by reference TRBV7-2 and TRBJ2-3, the full variable domain reads GAGVSQSPSNKVTEKGKDVELRCDPISGHTALYWYRQSLGQGLEFLIYFQGNSAPDKSGLPSDRFSAERTGGSVSTLTIQRTQQEDSAVYLCASSFHLLAGGADTQYFGPGTRLTVL.

This clone was observed a few times. The chain recombines TRBV21-1 with TRBJ1-4. TRBV21-1 is shown as a pseudogene. The CDR3 runs 14 residues. CDR3 sequence: CASSSRAPGEKLFF. The DNA for the CDR3 is TGTGCCAGCAGCAGCCGGGCCCCGGGGGAAAAACTGTTTTTT.

This chain uses TRBV7-8 with TRBJ1-1; no definite D call. CDR1 SGHVS and CDR2 FQNEAQ come from the germline V gene. The V and J ends lost 1 base and 7 bases respectively, with 7 bases between them. This CDR3 spans 12 amino acids. CDR3 nucleotides: TGTGCCAGCAGCTTAGTGGCAGATGAAGCTTTCTTT. Translation gives CASSLVADEAFF.

The CDR3 spells CASSQAPPYF. The CDR3 region has the DNA TGCGCCAGCAGCCAAGCCCCTCCGTACTTC. The chain recombines TRBV4-1 with TRBJ2-7; no definite D call. The CDR3 spans 10 residues. Germline CDR1 reads MGHRA; CDR2 reads YSYEKL. Trimming cost V 1 base and J 12 bases, with 7 bases left between them.

This rearrangement joins TRBV5-4 to TRBJ1-6, with a tentative D call TRBD1 (6 bases). In germline, CDR1 is SGHNT, CDR2 YYREEE (reference sequence). The V and J ends lost 0 bases and 7 bases respectively, with 8 bases between them. The CDR3 is 14 residues long. CDR3 region: CASSLEQGNSPLHF. Written as DNA, the CDR3 is TGTGCCAGCAGCTTGGAACAGGGAAATTCACCCCTCCACTTT.